Listed below are T cell receptor beta chains from one sample, sequenced in a study of OX40 agonist ivuxolimab in advanced cancers. Assay used: immunoSEQ multiplex PCR; TCRdb lists only in-frame clones, some missing. The data contain under 20,000 clones, roughly 85% of them singletons. The sample consisted of CD4+ or CD8+ T cells sorted from blood, taken in a trial of the OX40 agonist ivuxolimab. The source of these receptors is an adult with an advanced solid tumor such as melanoma, head and neck, liver or kidney cancer. The CDR3 runs from the conserved cysteine through the conserved F or W. The D gene is left open where the match is weak. Part of the rows lack a size; the others show once, few, many or a class for expanded clones.

D	J	size	length	V	DNA	CDR3
TRBD1	TRBJ1-1	.	16	TRBV28	TGTGCCAGCAGTTTAGAACGGGACAGGCTGAGGGCTGAAGCTTTCTTT	CASSLERDRLRAEAFF
.	TRBJ2-3	.	15	TRBV9	TGTGCCAGCAGCGGCAACCTGTGGGGCACAGATACGCAGTATTTT	CASSGNLWGTDTQYF
TRBD1	TRBJ1-1	.	13	TRBV2	TGTGCCAGCAGCTTCGACAGGGAGGCTGAAGCTTTCTTT	CASSFDREAEAFF
TRBD1	TRBJ2-5	once	14	TRBV4-1	TGCGCCAGCAGCCCTGACAGGGGCGAAGAGACCCAGTACTTC	CASSPDRGEETQYF
.	TRBJ1-5	once	13	TRBV6-5	TGTGCCAGCAGTAGCGGGACCGGTCAGCCCCAGCATTTT	CASSSGTGQPQHF
.	TRBJ2-7	.	14	TRBV4-1	TGCGCCAGCAGCCAAGACCCCATTGGCTACGAGCAGTACTTC	CASSQDPIGYEQYF
TRBD1	TRBJ1-2	.	15	TRBV6-1	TGTGCCAGCAGTACCCGGGACAGGATTTTCTATGGCTACACCTTC	CASSTRDRIFYGYTF
.	TRBJ2-3	.	13	TRBV7-6	TGTGCCAGCAGCTTACGACGCACAGATACGCAGTATTTT	CASSLRRTDTQYF
TRBD2	TRBJ2-7	.	13	TRBV7-9	TGTGCCAGCGGTAGCGGGCAAACCTACGAGCAGTACTTC	CASGSGQTYEQYF
.	TRBJ2-3	.	12	TRBV15	TGTGCCACCAGATCCAGCGCAGATACGCAGTATTTT	CATRSSADTQYF
.	TRBJ2-1	.	22	TRBV14	TGTGCCAGCAGCCAAGAAGGTATCGCTACAGGGGAGGGGTCTAGCGCATACAATGAGCAGTTCTTC	CASSQEGIATGEGSSAYNEQFF
TRBD2	TRBJ2-1	.	18	TRBV29-1	TGCAGCGTCGGTCGGGCTGGACCAGCGGGGGATTCCAAGGGTGAGCAGTTCTTC	CSVGRAGPAGDSKGEQFF
.	TRBJ1-1	.	13	TRBV28	TGTGCCAGCAGTAGCGGCCCCAACACTGAAGCTTTCTTT	CASSSGPNTEAFF
.	TRBJ1-5	.	15	TRBV6-1	TGTGCCAGCAGTGATCAGGACAGCCCTAATCAGCCCCAGCATTTT	CASSDQDSPNQPQHF
TRBD1	TRBJ1-1	.	14	TRBV6-5	TGTGCCAGCAGTGCTCTTCTGGGACAGGGTGGAGCTTTCTTT	CASSALLGQGGAFF
.	TRBJ1-1	.	12	TRBV6-5	TGTGCCAGCAGTACCCTGGGCACTGAAGCTTTCTTT	CASSTLGTEAFF
.	TRBJ2-7	.	11	TRBV27	TGTGCCAGCAGGGAGGGCCCCGAGCAGTACTTC	CASREGPEQYF
TRBD2	TRBJ2-1	.	21	TRBV28	TGTGCCAGCAGTCACCACCGAAAAGCGGGAGGGCCTGTGTACTCCTACAATGAGCAGTTCTTC	CASSHHRKAGGPVYSYNEQFF
TRBD1	TRBJ1-6	.	12	TRBV19	TGTGCCAGTACTCAGGGGGCTTCACCCCTCCACTTT	CASTQGASPLHF
.	TRBJ2-1	few	14	TRBV5-4	TGTGCCAGCAGCTTGATTGGTTCCTACAATGAGCAGTTCTTC	CASSLIGSYNEQFF
.	TRBJ2-1	.	14	TRBV10-1	TGCGCCAGCAGTGACCTCCCCCCTTACAATGAGCAGTTCTTC	CASSDLPPYNEQFF
.	TRBJ2-1	.	12	TRBV19	TGTGCCACCGACTCCTTCGACAATGAGCAGTTCTTC	CATDSFDNEQFF
.	TRBJ1-1	.	13	TRBV28	TGTGCCAGCACCGAGCAACCAGAGAGTGAAGCTTTCTTT	CASTEQPESEAFF
.	TRBJ2-7	.	17	TRBV5-5	TGTGCCAGCAGCCCAGACGACACCCTCCTGGGGGCTTACGAGCAGTACTTC	CASSPDDTLLGAYEQYF
.	TRBJ1-5	.	14	TRBV7-9	TGTGCCAGCAGCCGCACAGGGTACAATCAGCCCCAGCATTTT	CASSRTGYNQPQHF
.	TRBJ2-5	once	16	TRBV6-1	TGTGCCAGCAGTGAAGCTTGCAGCCTCCCTCCAGAGACCCAGTACTTC	CASSEACSLPPETQYF
.	TRBJ1-2	.	15	TRBV10-2	TGCGCCAGCAGTGAGAGAGTGGCAGCCAACTATGGCTACACCTTC	CASSERVAANYGYTF
.	TRBJ1-5	.	13	TRBV19	TGTGCCAGCCTTCAGGGATACAATCAGCCCCAGCATTTT	CASLQGYNQPQHF
.	TRBJ2-4	.	15	TRBV19	TGTGCCAGTAGTACAGAGAGGGGACTGGGGGACATTCAGTACTTC	CASSTERGLGDIQYF
TRBD2	TRBJ2-7	.	17	TRBV7-9	TGTGCCAGCAGCCCCGGGTGGGCTAGCGGGGCAAATTACGAGCAGTACTTC	CASSPGWASGANYEQYF
TRBD1	TRBJ1-3	.	15	TRBV5-4	TGTGCCAGCAGCTCGGACAGGGGGCCTGGAAACACCATATATTTT	CASSSDRGPGNTIYF
.	TRBJ1-2	.	18	TRBV4-1	TGCGCCAGCAGCCAAGGTCCCCTAACGGGGGAGGTGGACTATGGCTACACCTTC	CASSQGPLTGEVDYGYTF
TRBD2	TRBJ2-2	.	14	TRBV4-2	TGTGCCAGCAGCCAAGATGGGACTAGTTGGGAGCTGTTTTTT	CASSQDGTSWELFF
TRBD1	TRBJ2-7	medium-sized	15	TRBV28	TGTGCCAGCAGTTTAAGGGACAGACCAGGGTACGAGCAGTACTTC	CASSLRDRPGYEQYF
TRBD2	TRBJ2-1	.	19	TRBV11-2	TGTGCCAGCAGCTCAAATCCCACTAGCGGGAGGGCGGCCTACAATGAGCAGTTCTTC	CASSSNPTSGRAAYNEQFF
.	TRBJ2-7	.	13	TRBV11-2	TGTGCCAGCAGCTTCGCCTTCTCCTACGAGCAGTACTTC	CASSFAFSYEQYF
.	TRBJ2-7	.	16	TRBV27	TGTGCCAGCAGTTCCACAGGGGGGGGAGCAGTCTACGAGCAGTACTTC	CASSSTGGGAVYEQYF
TRBD2	TRBJ2-4	.	18	TRBV5-1	TGCGCCAGCAGCTTGGGACTAGCGGGAGGGGTAGCCAAAAACATTCAGTACTTC	CASSLGLAGGVAKNIQYF
.	TRBJ2-2	.	19	TRBV2	TGTGCCAGCAGTGAAGCCGTCTTAGCAGGGGTGACGAACACCGGGGAGCTGTTTTTT	CASSEAVLAGVTNTGELFF